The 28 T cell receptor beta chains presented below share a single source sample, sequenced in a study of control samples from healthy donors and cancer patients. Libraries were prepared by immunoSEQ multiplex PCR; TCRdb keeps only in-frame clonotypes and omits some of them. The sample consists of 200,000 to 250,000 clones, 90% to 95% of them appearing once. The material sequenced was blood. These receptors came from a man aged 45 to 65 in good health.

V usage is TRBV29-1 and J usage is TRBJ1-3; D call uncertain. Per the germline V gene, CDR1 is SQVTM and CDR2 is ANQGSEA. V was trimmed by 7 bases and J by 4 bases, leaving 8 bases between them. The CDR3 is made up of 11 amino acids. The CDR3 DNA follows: TGCAGCGCGGGAGTGGGAAACACCATATATTTT. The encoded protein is CSAGVGNTIYF.

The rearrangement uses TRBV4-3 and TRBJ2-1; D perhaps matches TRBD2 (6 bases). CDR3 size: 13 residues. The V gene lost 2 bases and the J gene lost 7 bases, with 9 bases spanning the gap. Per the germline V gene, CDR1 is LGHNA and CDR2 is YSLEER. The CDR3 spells CASSQTSWNEQFF. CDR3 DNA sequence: TGCGCCAGCAGCCAAACTAGCTGGAATGAGCAGTTCTTC.

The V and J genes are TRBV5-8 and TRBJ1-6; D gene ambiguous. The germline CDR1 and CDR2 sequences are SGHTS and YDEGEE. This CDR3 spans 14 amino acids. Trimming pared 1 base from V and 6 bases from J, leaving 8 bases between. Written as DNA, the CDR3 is TGTGCCAGCAGCTTGTTTCGGGGTAATTCACCCCTCCACTTT. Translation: CASSLFRGNSPLHF.

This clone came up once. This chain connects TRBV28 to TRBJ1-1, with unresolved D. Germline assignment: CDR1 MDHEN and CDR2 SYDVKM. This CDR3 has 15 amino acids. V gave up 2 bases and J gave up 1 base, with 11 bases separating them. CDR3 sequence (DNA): TGTGCCAGCAGTTTAACCAGCCCCCCGAACACTGAAGCTTTCTTT. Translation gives CASSLTSPPNTEAFF.

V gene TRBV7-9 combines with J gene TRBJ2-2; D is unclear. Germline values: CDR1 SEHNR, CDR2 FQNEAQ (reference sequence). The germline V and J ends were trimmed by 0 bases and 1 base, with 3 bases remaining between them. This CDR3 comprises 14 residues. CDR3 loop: CASSLAGNTGELFF. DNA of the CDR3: TGTGCCAGCAGCTTAGCAGGGAACACCGGGGAGCTGTTTTTT. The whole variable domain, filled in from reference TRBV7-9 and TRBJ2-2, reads DTGVSQNPRHKITKRGQNVTFRCDPISEHNRLYWYRQTLGQGPEFLTYFQNEAQLEKSRLLSDRFSAERPKGSFSTLEIQRTEQGDSAMYLCASSLAGNTGELFFGEGSRLTVL.

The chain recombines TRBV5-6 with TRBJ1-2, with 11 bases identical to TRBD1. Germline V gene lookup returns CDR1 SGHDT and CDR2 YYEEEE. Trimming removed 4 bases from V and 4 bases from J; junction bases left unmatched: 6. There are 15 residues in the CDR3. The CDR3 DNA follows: TGTGCCAGCAGCCCGGACAGGGGGCTAGTCTATGGCTACACCTTC. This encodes CASSPDRGLVYGYTF.

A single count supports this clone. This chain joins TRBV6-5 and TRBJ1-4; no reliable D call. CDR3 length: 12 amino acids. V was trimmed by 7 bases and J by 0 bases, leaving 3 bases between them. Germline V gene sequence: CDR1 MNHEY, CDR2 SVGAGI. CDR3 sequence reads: CASKATNEKLFF. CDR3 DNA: TGTGCCAGCAAAGCAACTAATGAAAAACTGTTTTTT.

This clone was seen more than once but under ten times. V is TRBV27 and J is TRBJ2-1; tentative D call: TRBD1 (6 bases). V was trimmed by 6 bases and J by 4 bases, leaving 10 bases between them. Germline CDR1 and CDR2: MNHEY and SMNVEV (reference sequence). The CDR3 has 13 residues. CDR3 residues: CASRQGLYNEQFF. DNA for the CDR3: TGTGCCAGCAGACAGGGCCTTTACAATGAGCAGTTCTTC.

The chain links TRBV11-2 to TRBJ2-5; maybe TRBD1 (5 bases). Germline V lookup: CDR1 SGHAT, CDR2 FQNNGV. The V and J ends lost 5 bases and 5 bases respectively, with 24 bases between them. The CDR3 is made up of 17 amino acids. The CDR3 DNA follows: TGTGCCAGCAGCGAATGGGTGCAGGGAAGGGCCGGGGAGACCCAGTACTTC. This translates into CASSEWVQGRAGETQYF.

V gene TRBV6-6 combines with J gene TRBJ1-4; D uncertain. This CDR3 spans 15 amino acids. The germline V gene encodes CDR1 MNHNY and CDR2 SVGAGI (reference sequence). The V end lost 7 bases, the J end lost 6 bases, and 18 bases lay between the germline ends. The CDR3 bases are TGTGCCAGCACCCGAGAAGTGGATCTGCATGAAAAACTGTTTTTT. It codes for CASTREVDLHEKLFF.

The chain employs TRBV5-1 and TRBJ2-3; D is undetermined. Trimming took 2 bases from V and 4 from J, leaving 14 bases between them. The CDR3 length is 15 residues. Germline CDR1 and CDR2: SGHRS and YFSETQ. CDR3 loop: CASSLPGHYPDTQYF. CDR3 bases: TGCGCCAGCAGCTTACCGGGCCACTACCCAGATACGCAGTATTTT.

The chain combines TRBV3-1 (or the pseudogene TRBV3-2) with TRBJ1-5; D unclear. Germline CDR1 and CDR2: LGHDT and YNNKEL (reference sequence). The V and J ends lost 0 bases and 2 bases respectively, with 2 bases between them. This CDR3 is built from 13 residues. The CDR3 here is CASSQDGNQPQHF. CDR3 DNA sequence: TGTGCCAGCAGCCAAGATGGCAATCAGCCCCAGCATTTT.

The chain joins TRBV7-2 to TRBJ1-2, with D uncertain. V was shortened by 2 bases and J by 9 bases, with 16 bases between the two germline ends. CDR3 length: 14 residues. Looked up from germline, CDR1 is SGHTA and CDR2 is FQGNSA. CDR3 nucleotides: TGTGCCAGCAGCTTATACCCTGTGCAGGCTCGCTACACCTTC. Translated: CASSLYPVQARYTF.

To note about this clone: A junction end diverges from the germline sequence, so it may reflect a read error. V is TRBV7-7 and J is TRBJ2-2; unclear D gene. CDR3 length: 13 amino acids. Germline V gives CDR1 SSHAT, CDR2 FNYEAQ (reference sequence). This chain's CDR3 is CASSSSRAGELFF. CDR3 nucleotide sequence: TGTGCTAGCAGCTCCAGCCGGGCCGGGGAGCTGTTTTTT.

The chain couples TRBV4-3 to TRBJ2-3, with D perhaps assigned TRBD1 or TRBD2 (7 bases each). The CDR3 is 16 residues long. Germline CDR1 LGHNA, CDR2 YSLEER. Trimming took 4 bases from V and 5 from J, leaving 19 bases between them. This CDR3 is CASSPRQGGQGDTQYF. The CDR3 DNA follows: TGCGCCAGCAGCCCGCGACAGGGAGGGCAGGGAGATACGCAGTATTTT.

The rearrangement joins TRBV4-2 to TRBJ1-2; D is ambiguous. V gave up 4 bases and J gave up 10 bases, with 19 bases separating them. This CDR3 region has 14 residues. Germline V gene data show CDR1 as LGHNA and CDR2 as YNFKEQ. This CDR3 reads CASSLRPTNFAYTF. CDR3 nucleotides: TGTGCCAGCAGCCTTCGGCCCACAAACTTTGCCTACACCTTC.

CDR3 DNA: TGTGCCAGCTCCCCTGAAGGGGGCCACGTAGGTTACACTGAAGCTTTCTTT. Amino acids: CASSPEGGHVGYTEAFF. The V gene is TRBV18, the J gene TRBJ1-1; 7 bases agree with TRBD1. This CDR3 has 17 amino acids. V shed 6 bases, J shed 3 bases, and the junction held 16 bases outside the gene matches. CDR1 and CDR2 from the germline V gene are KGHSH and LQKENI.

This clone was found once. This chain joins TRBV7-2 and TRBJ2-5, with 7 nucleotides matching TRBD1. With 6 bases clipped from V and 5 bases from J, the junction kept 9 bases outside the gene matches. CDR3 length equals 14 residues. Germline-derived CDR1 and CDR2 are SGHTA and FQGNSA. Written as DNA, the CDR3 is TGTGCCAGCAGACCAAACAGGGGTCCGGAGACCCAGTACTTC. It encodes CASRPNRGPETQYF.

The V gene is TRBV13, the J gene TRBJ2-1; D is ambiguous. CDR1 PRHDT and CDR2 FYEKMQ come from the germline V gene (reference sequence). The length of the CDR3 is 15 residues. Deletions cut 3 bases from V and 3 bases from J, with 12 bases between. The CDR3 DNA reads TGTGCCAGCAGCTTTCCCAACCGGGTCTACAATGAGCAGTTCTTC. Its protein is CASSFPNRVYNEQFF.

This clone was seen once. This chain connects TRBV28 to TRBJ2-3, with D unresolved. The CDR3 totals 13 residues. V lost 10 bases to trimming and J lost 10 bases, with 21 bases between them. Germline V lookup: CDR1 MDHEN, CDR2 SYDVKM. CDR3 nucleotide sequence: TGTGCCACCCTTCCTGACGTTAGGGCGGCGCAGTATTTT. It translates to CATLPDVRAAQYF. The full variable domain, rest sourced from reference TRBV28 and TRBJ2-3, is DVKVTQSSRYLVKRTGEKVFLECVQDMDHENMFWYRQDPGLGLRLIYFSYDVKMKEKGDIPEGYSVSREKKERFSLILESASTNQTSMYLCATLPDVRAAQYFGPGTRLTVL.

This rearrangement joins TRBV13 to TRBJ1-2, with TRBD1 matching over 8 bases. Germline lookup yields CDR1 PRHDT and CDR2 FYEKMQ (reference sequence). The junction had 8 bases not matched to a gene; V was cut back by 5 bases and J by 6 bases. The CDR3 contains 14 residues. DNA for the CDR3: TGTGCCAGCAGCCCGTGGACAGGGCCGGATGGCTACACCTTC. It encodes CASSPWTGPDGYTF.

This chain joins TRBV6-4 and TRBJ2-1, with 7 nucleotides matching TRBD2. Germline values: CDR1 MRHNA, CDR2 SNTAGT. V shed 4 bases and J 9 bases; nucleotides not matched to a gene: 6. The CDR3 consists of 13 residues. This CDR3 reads CASSGAGVSEQFF. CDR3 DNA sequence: TGTGCCAGCAGTGGCGCGGGGGTAAGTGAGCAGTTCTTC.

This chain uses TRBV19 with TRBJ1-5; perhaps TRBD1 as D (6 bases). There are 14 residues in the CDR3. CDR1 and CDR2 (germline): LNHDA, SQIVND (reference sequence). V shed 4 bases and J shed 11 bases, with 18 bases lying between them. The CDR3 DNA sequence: TGTGCCAGTAGTAGGCGGGACAACCTCAGGACCCAGCATTTT. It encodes CASSRRDNLRTQHF.

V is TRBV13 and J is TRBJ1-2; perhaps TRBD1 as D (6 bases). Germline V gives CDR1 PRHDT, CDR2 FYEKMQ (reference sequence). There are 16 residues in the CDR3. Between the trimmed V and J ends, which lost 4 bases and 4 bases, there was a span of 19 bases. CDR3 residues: CASSSMGDKRGYGYTF. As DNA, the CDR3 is TGTGCCAGCAGCTCAATGGGGGACAAAAGGGGCTATGGCTACACCTTC.

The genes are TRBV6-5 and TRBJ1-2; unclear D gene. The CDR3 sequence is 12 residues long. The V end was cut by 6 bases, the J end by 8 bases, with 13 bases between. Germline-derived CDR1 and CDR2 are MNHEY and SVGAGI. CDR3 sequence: CASSPEVGGYTF. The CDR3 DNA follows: TGTGCCAGCAGCCCAGAGGTTGGCGGCTACACCTTC.

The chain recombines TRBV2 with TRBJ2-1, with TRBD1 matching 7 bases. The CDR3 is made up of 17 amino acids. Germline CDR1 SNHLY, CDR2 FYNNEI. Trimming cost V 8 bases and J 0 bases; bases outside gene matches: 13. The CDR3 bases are TGTGCCAGCCCTGGCTTGACAGGGCCGAGCTCCTACAATGAGCAGTTCTTC. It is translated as CASPGLTGPSSYNEQFF.

CDR3 bases: TGTGCCAGCAGCGATCAGGGGTACACCGGGGAGCTGTTTTTT. Protein: CASSDQGYTGELFF. The chain is built from TRBV5-6 and TRBJ2-2, with D perhaps matching TRBD1 (6 bases). Germline V gene sequence: CDR1 SGHDT, CDR2 YYEEEE. This CDR3 contains 14 residues. Trimming stripped 4 bases from V and 3 bases from J, with 10 bases between.

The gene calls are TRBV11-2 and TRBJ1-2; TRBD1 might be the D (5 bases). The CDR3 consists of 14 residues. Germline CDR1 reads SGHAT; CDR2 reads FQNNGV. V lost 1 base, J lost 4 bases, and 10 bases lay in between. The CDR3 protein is CASSLGQGIYGYTF. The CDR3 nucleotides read TGTGCCAGCAGCTTAGGTCAGGGAATCTATGGCTACACCTTC.